A selection of T cell receptor beta chains follows, all from one sample in a study of T cells in Graves' hyperthyroidism and ophthalmopathy. TCRdb itself ran the multiplex PCR reads through MiXCR, one entry per CDR3 protein. The data hold around 700,000 distinct CDR3 sequences, with 18% observed a single time. Sequencing input: blood. The receptors stem from a woman aged 50 to 60 with Graves' hyperthyroidism that later progressed to Graves' ophthalmopathy. CDR3s include the opening cysteine and the closing phenylalanine or tryptophan. The D gene is left open where the match is weak. The size of a clone is reported for some rows only, either as once, few or many, or as a class for expanded clones.

D	V	size	J	DNA	CDR3
NA	TRBV6-1	many	TRBJ2-1	TGTGCCAGCAGCCCGACTAAGGTCAATGAGCAGTTCTTC	CASSPTKVNEQFF
TRBD1	TRBV11-3	few	TRBJ1-1	TGTACCAGCAGCTTGGGTAGGGGGCGGAACACTGAAGCTTTCTTT	CTSSLGRGRNTEAFF
TRBD2	TRBV6-1	NA	TRBJ2-7	TGTGCCAGCAGTGAGGGACTAGCGGGAGTGTACGAGCAGTACTTC	CASSEGLAGVYEQYF
NA	TRBV27	few	TRBJ2-1	TGTGCCAGCAGTTTAACTCCCGTGGGCCGCTCCTACAATGAGCAGTTCTTC	CASSLTPVGRSYNEQFF
NA	TRBV11-2	many	TRBJ1-2	TGTGCCAGCAGCTTAGCGGGAGGGGACTCGGGGCCCGTTAATGGCTACACCTTC	CASSLAGGDSGPVNGYTF
NA	TRBV3-1	NA	TRBJ2-3	TGTGCCAGCAGCCAAAGCCCCGGACTGTCGGGAGATACGCAGTATTTT	CASSQSPGLSGDTQYF
NA	TRBV27	NA	TRBJ1-2	TGTGCCAGCAGTTTCTCGGACAGAGCGTACTATGGCTACACCTTC	CASSFSDRAYYGYTF
NA	TRBV20-1	many	TRBJ1-4	TGCAGTGCTGCGGGGAGCCTGGGAGAAAAACTGTTTTTT	CSAAGSLGEKLFF
NA	TRBV19	few	TRBJ1-1	TGTGCCAGTAGTATTGGTTCGAACACTGAAGCTTTCTTT	CASSIGSNTEAFF
NA	TRBV7-9	few	TRBJ1-2	TGTGCCAGCAACCAACCACTGGGCTCGCGGGACTATGGCTACACCTTC	CASNQPLGSRDYGYTF
TRBD1	TRBV3-1	NA	TRBJ1-2	TGTGCCAGCAGCCAAACGGGACAGGGTGGGGGAGTAGGCTACACCTTC	CASSQTGQGGGVGYTF
TRBD1	TRBV3-1	few	TRBJ1-5	TGTGCCAGCAGCAAAGGGACAGGGTGGGGTCAGCCCCAGCATTTT	CASSKGTGWGQPQHF
NA	TRBV29-1	NA	TRBJ2-7	TGCAGCGTTGAAGCCGTCGAGGGCCTACTTAGGGAGCAGTACTTC	CSVEAVEGLLREQYF
TRBD2	TRBV12-3/TRBV12-4	many	TRBJ2-5	TGTGCCAGCAGTTTAGGGGTTAGCGGGGGAAACCAAGAGACCCAGTACTTC	CASSLGVSGGNQETQYF
NA	TRBV11-2	many	TRBJ1-2	TGTGCCAGCAGCTTTGCGGCGTCGACTGCGACCTTTGGCTACACCTTC	CASSFAASTATFGYTF
NA	TRBV9	NA	TRBJ2-1	TGTGCCAGCAGCGTAGCGACAGGAGACTGCAATGAGCAGTTCTTC	CASSVATGDCNEQFF
NA	TRBV11-2	many	TRBJ2-5	TGTGCCAGCAGCCTACTAGAGGGGCCTTCGAGGTCAGAGACCCAGTACTTC	CASSLLEGPSRSETQYF
TRBD2	TRBV9	NA	TRBJ2-3	TGTGCCAGCAGCGTACATCTGCGGGGGGGCGGAGATACGCAGTATTTT	CASSVHLRGGGDTQYF
NA	TRBV5-1	many	TRBJ2-3	TGCGCCAGCAGCTTATATGGGGGACCTAGCACAGATACGCAGTATTTT	CASSLYGGPSTDTQYF
NA	TRBV5-5	few	TRBJ2-5	TGTGCCAGCAGCCGAATAGCGGAGCTCGCGGAGACCCAGTACTTC	CASSRIAELAETQYF
TRBD2	TRBV3-1	many	TRBJ2-1	TGTGCCAGCAGCCAAGCGGGGGGGGAATACAATGAGCAGTTCTTC	CASSQAGGEYNEQFF
TRBD1	TRBV6-4	few	TRBJ2-3	TGTGCCAGCAGTTACTCGTGGGACAGGACAGATACGCAGTATTTT	CASSYSWDRTDTQYF
NA	TRBV6-2/TRBV6-3	many	TRBJ1-1	TGTGCCAGCAGTTATCAGGGGCGCACTGAAGCTTTCTTT	CASSYQGRTEAFF
TRBD1	TRBV6-2/TRBV6-3	few	TRBJ2-1	TGTGCCAGCAGTTTGGCAGGGGGCGAAGGGAATGAGCAGTTCTTC	CASSLAGGEGNEQFF